This is a list of T cell receptor beta chains from one sample in a study of T cell repertoires in cytomegalovirus infection. TCRdb independently ran MiXCR on the reads; one entry per CDR3 protein. The sample lists just under 500,000 distinct CDR3 sequences; around 35% were seen once. These receptors lack a known antigen. The material was cultured PBMCs, obtained from culture after CMV antigen stimulation. These receptors were taken from a human donor in good health (CMV status not recorded). Some clones in this sample may be carry-over from other donors' samples. The CDR3 runs from the conserved cysteine through the conserved F or W. A D gene is named only where the DNA matches it firmly. Only part of the rows carry a size: once, few, many, or a class if the clone is expanded.

TRBV2	NA	TRBJ2-2	NA	CASTERLAGTGELFF	TGTGCCAGCACTGAAAGGCTAGCTGGCACCGGGGAGCTGTTTTTT
TRBV18	NA	TRBJ1-2	NA	CASSTRVEDYGYTF	TGTGCCAGCTCTACCAGAGTTGAGGACTATGGCTACACCTTC
TRBV11-2	TRBD1	TRBJ2-3	NA	CASSPGTGVGDTQYF	TGTGCCAGCAGCCCAGGGACAGGGGTGGGAGATACGCAGTATTTT
TRBV25-1	TRBD2	TRBJ2-7	NA	CASSDHIAGYEQYF	TGTGCCAGCAGTGACCATATAGCGGGCTACGAGCAGTACTTC
TRBV5-1	NA	TRBJ2-1	NA	CASSLVADPGDEQFF	TGCGCCAGCAGCTTGGTAGCGGACCCTGGGGATGAGCAGTTCTTC
TRBV6-5	NA	TRBJ1-3	few	CASSYSKTTYSGNTIYF	TGTGCCAGCAGTTACTCGAAGACCACCTACTCTGGAAACACCATATATTTT
TRBV7-9	NA	TRBJ2-3	NA	CASSGGALRQRITDTQYF	TGTGCCAGCAGCGGCGGGGCCCTCCGTCAAAGGATCACAGATACGCAGTATTTT
TRBV20-1	NA	TRBJ1-5	few	CSAEGGEGSNQPQHF	TGCAGTGCAGAGGGGGGTGAGGGTAGCAATCAGCCCCAGCATTTT
TRBV7-2	NA	TRBJ1-4	many	CASRHDRSNEKLFF	TGTGCCAGCAGGCATGACAGATCCAATGAAAAACTGTTTTTT
TRBV7-2	NA	TRBJ2-7	NA	CASRTTGVYEQYF	TGTGCCAGCCGAACGACAGGAGTCTACGAGCAGTACTTC
TRBV7-2	NA	TRBJ1-2	many	CASSLALGAGHGYTF	TGTGCCAGCAGCTTAGCGCTTGGGGCGGGTCATGGCTACACCTTC
TRBV11-2	TRBD1	TRBJ1-1	few	CASSFGQGVKAFF	TGTGCCAGCAGCTTCGGACAGGGGGTGAAAGCTTTCTTT
TRBV7-6	NA	TRBJ2-2	few	CASSQGLADTGELFF	TGTGCCAGCTCCCAGGGTCTAGCAGATACCGGGGAGCTGTTTTTT
TRBV6-2/TRBV6-3	NA	TRBJ2-1	NA	CASSYSRLAREQFF	TGTGCCAGCAGTTACTCGAGGCTAGCCCGTGAGCAGTTCTTC
TRBV7-6	TRBD1	TRBJ2-3	many	CASSQQTGRATDTQYF	TGTGCCAGCAGCCAACAGACAGGGCGGGCCACAGATACGCAGTATTTT
TRBV7-9	TRBD2	TRBJ2-3	NA	CASSFPGTRGSTDTQYF	TGTGCCAGCAGCTTCCCAGGGACTAGGGGGAGCACAGATACGCAGTATTTT
TRBV2	TRBD1	TRBJ2-3	NA	CASKALRDSTTDTQYF	TGTGCCAGCAAGGCTTTACGGGACAGCACCACAGATACGCAGTATTTT
TRBV13	NA	TRBJ2-7	NA	CASSLTGQSYEQYF	TGTGCCAGCAGCTTAACCGGACAATCCTACGAGCAGTACTTC
TRBV29-1	TRBD2	TRBJ2-1	few	CSVPLLARDEQFF	TGCAGCGTCCCATTACTAGCGCGGGATGAGCAGTTCTTC
TRBV28	NA	TRBJ2-5	few	CASSFDHGGETQYF	TGTGCCAGCAGCTTTGATCACGGGGGAGAGACCCAGTACTTC
TRBV7-6	TRBD2	TRBJ2-3	few	CASSSNLAGPTDTQYF	TGTGCCAGCAGCTCAAACCTAGCGGGACCCACCGATACGCAGTATTTT
TRBV7-7	NA	TRBJ2-7	few	CASSLLVNGTKDYEQYF	TGTGCCAGCAGCTTGTTGGTCAACGGGACGAAGGATTACGAGCAGTACTTC
TRBV6-2/TRBV6-3	TRBD2	TRBJ2-7	NA	CASSGMHGTSGRYEQYF	TGTGCCAGCAGTGGTATGCACGGGACTAGCGGGAGGTACGAGCAGTACTTC
TRBV27	TRBD2	TRBJ2-5	NA	CASSRLAGDPFETQYF	TGTGCCAGCAGCAGACTAGCGGGAGATCCATTTGAGACCCAGTACTTC
TRBV12-3/TRBV12-4	NA	TRBJ1-1	NA	CASSFDENTEAFF	TGTGCCAGCAGTTTCGACGAGAACACTGAAGCTTTCTTT
TRBV7-8	NA	TRBJ2-3	many	CASSLARLGSADTQYF	TGTGCCAGCAGCTTAGCGCGATTGGGTTCCGCAGATACGCAGTATTTT
TRBV7-4	TRBD2	TRBJ2-3	once	CASNPGLAALDTQYF	TGTGCCAGCAACCCGGGACTAGCGGCCCTAGATACGCAGTATTTT
TRBV7-2	TRBD1	TRBJ1-5	many	CASGRGRDRNQPQHF	TGTGCCAGCGGCCGGGGGCGGGACAGGAATCAGCCCCAGCATTTT
TRBV7-3	NA	TRBJ2-1	few	CASSLRLARNYNEQFF	TGTGCCAGCAGCCTACGGCTAGCGAGAAACTACAATGAGCAGTTCTTC
TRBV5-1	NA	TRBJ1-1	few	CASSLEGAFSEAFF	TGCGCCAGCAGCTTGGAGGGTGCTTTCTCTGAAGCTTTCTTT
TRBV2	TRBD1	TRBJ1-4	NA	CASSRTGKPTNEKLFF	TGTGCCAGCAGTAGGACAGGAAAGCCAACTAATGAAAAACTGTTTTTT
TRBV7-8	TRBD2	TRBJ2-1	few	CASSFFSTSGRGEQFF	TGTGCCAGCAGCTTCTTTTCGACTAGCGGGAGAGGTGAGCAGTTCTTC
TRBV4-1	TRBD1	TRBJ1-2	NA	CASSQAGTAYGYTF	TGCGCCAGCAGCCAAGCCGGGACAGCATATGGCTACACCTTC
TRBV24-1	TRBD1	TRBJ1-2	NA	CATSDLGTAYGYTF	TGTGCCACCAGTGATTTAGGGACAGCTTATGGCTACACCTTT
TRBV4-3	TRBD2	TRBJ2-5	NA	CASSQDVTSGRIQYF	TGCGCCAGCAGCCAAGATGTGACTAGCGGGAGGATCCAGTACTTC